Listed below are T cell receptor beta chains from one sample, sequenced in a study of monozygotic twins with inflammatory bowel disease. From its re-call of the 5' RACE reads, TCRdb lists each CDR3 protein once, without DNA. This repertoire includes approximately 300,000 distinct CDR3 sequences. The sample comprised blood. The receptor set was obtained from a human donor with ulcerative colitis or Crohn's disease, or a healthy co-twin of an affected twin (not recorded which). Each CDR3 is given with its conserved first and last residue. The order of the fields is V gene, J gene, CDR3 protein.

V: TRBV23-1
J: TRBJ2-6
CDR3: CAGKTGISGANVLTF

V: TRBV20-1
J: TRBJ2-5
CDR3: CSAFLGGSETQYF

V: TRBV20-1
J: TRBJ2-7
CDR3: CSTSGTSGSLIVYEQYF

V: TRBV20-1
J: TRBJ2-6
CDR3: CSVNNPGANVLTF

V: TRBV12-3/TRBV12-4
J: TRBJ2-5
CDR3: CASSLAGGNQETQYF

V: TRBV20-1
J: TRBJ2-1
CDR3: CSARDLFGPVSYNEQFF

V: TRBV7-9
J: TRBJ1-3
CDR3: CASSNRGAGNTIYF

V: TRBV5-1
J: TRBJ2-1
CDR3: CVSSSGTGFVDEQFF

V: TRBV7-7
J: TRBJ2-3
CDR3: CASSLAGQTDTQYF

V: TRBV7-9
J: TRBJ2-2
CDR3: CASNTRRGAGELFF

V: TRBV10-3
J: TRBJ1-3
CDR3: CAIGPPGNTIYF

V: TRBV4-3
J: TRBJ2-1
CDR3: CASSQGGGTSYEQFF

V: TRBV5-1
J: TRBJ2-5
CDR3: CASSSMGQETQYF

V: TRBV2
J: TRBJ2-7
CDR3: CATSGEGYEQYF

V: TRBV20-1
J: TRBJ1-3
CDR3: CSAKTQGAGNTIYF

V: TRBV6-5
J: TRBJ1-2
CDR3: CASSYSATGNYGYTF

V: TRBV6-2/TRBV6-3
J: TRBJ1-2
CDR3: CASSTESGFFGYTF

V: TRBV7-9
J: TRBJ1-5
CDR3: CASSLVGVQPQHF

V: TRBV20-1
J: TRBJ2-5
CDR3: CSARDRAGVWQTQYF

V: TRBV5-1
J: TRBJ1-1
CDR3: CPSSLLLGQNTEAFF

V: TRBV7-2
J: TRBJ1-1
CDR3: CASSLDRQRGDTEAFF

V: TRBV18
J: TRBJ2-7
CDR3: CASSPRLAGLYEQYF

V: TRBV5-1
J: TRBJ2-1
CDR3: CASSLISTSYNEQFF

V: TRBV7-2
J: TRBJ2-6
CDR3: CASSLHRSGANVLTF

V: TRBV7-3
J: TRBJ2-7
CDR3: CASSPGGSPAYEQYF

V: TRBV10-3
J: TRBJ2-1
CDR3: CAISELTDEQFF

V: TRBV12-3/TRBV12-4
J: TRBJ1-3
CDR3: CASSLFHGRGNTIYF

V: TRBV3-1
J: TRBJ1-6
CDR3: CASSHLKGRPALHF

V: TRBV12-3/TRBV12-4
J: TRBJ1-1
CDR3: CASRFQFTEAFF